This record concerns one TCR beta chain sequence. The sample carries other DNA sequences with the same CDR3. The sample belongs to a study of blood T cell repertoires in COVID-19. About the study: Both acute and convalescent COVID-19 samples were obtained from the United States, Italy and Spain.

The V gene's germline CDR1 is SGHVS and CDR2 FQNEAQ. V was clipped by 4 bases and J by 3 bases; unmatched bases: 3. The CDR3 totals 14 residues. Those who participated ranged in age from roughly 18 to 89 years and resided in under 25 US areas. Participants were placed into cohorts based on the clinical history they reported. Symptom resolution, clearance, or two negative PCRs marked donors in Cohort 3 as recovered. Assay used: immunoSEQ multiplex PCR; TCRdb lists only in-frame clones, some missing. The table shows some 320,000 clones, with 89% occurring only once. The specimen was PBMCs or T cells enriched from blood (not recorded which). The receptor was isolated from a man aged 55-75 years who had recovered from COVID-19. The chain combines TRBV7-8 with TRBJ1-3, with 7 bases matching TRBD1. The CDR3, as DNA: TGTGCCAGCAGCTCAACAGGGGTTGGAAACACCATATATTTT. It yields the protein CASSSTGVGNTIYF. Supplemented by reference TRBV7-8 and TRBJ1-3, the full variable domain reads GAGVSQSPRYKVAKRGQDVALRCDPISGHVSLFWYQQALGQGPEFLTYFQNEAQLDKSGLPSDRFFAERPEGSVSTLKIQRTQQEDSAVYLCASSSTGVGNTIYFGEGSWLTVV.